Detailed here is one TCR beta chain. Antigen unknown. The germline V and J ends were trimmed by 5 bases and 1 base, with 11 bases remaining between them. CDR1 and CDR2 from the germline V gene are SEHNR and FQNEAQ (reference sequence). The CDR3 has 14 residues. The authors produced cDNA by 5'RACE using 10-nucleotide random UMIs. Whenever a sequencing run was performed, it yielded over 190 million TCR-beta sequences from 15-18 subjects. TCRdb reanalysed the 5' RACE reads using MiXCR and keeps one entry per CDR3 protein. This table holds 20,000 to 25,000 distinct CDR3 sequences, about 16% found once. The entry originates in a study of neurological immune-mediated disorders. Study-wide findings and caveats: HTLV-1-associated myelopathy ranked highest for TCR clonal expansion and multiple sclerosis lowest, beneath healthy controls. None of the CDR3 amino acid sequences in expanded clones turned up in more than one subject, which points to private repertoires in all groups.

V usage is TRBV7-9 and J usage is TRBJ2-5; either TRBD1 or TRBD2 may supply D (5 bases each). The sample comprised PBMCs. This TCR came from a female donor with HTLV-1-associated myelopathy (HAM/TSP). The DNA of the CDR3 is TGTGCCAGCAGCATGGGACCCCTCCAAGAGACCCAGTACTTC. It specifies CASSMGPLQETQYF.